The subject of this entry is one T cell receptor beta chain. Its antigen is not identified. V lost 5 bases and J 2 bases, leaving 13 bases between the germline ends. The CDR3 consists of 14 residues. Germline V gene lookup returns CDR1 MNHNS and CDR2 SASEGT. This record belongs to a study of cytomegalovirus exposure and HLA in healthy donors. Findings and limits, study-wide: There were some public TCRs occurring in many donors, but most TCR sequences were rare.

PCR was performed using 60 Vbeta and 13 Jbeta primers. Some clones are missing from TCRdb's copy, which holds only in-frame ones; the method was immunoSEQ multiplex PCR. The sample carries tens of thousands of clones, more than 80% recorded once. This TCR was sampled from a woman aged 25 to 39 in good health and CMV-seronegative. The rearrangement links TRBV6-1 to TRBJ2-7; maybe TRBD2 (6 bases). Material for sequencing was PBMCs. The CDR3 sequence: CASSPEEGTYEQYF. The CDR3 region has the DNA TGTGCCAGCAGTCCGGAGGAGGGGACCTACGAGCAGTACTTC.